What follows describes a single T cell receptor (beta chain). Its cognate antigen is unknown. The data were taken from a study of T cell responses to AZD1222 COVID-19 vaccine. General study findings and limits: Most donors were white British and more were female, and clonal diversity was possibly underestimated. Repertoire sampling was restricted to post-peak T cell response timepoints.

Sequencing used immunoSEQ multiplex PCR; TCRdb keeps in-frame clones, though not all of them. This sample carries 100,000 to 150,000 clones, 89% of them seen once, and the ten largest clones take approximately 4.2%. The CDR3 consists of 18 residues. V shed 6 bases, J shed 7 bases, and the junction held 23 bases outside the gene matches. The germline CDR1 and CDR2 sequences are MDHEN and SYDVKM. The chain joins TRBV28 to TRBJ2-7; 8 bases line up with TRBD2. The sequencing used peripheral blood, collected on day 0 of AZD1222 vaccination. The source is an adult in good health. The CDR3 region has the DNA TGTGCCAGCAGGACTCCGGGACTTGCGGGAGGTCGGCTCGGGGAGCAGTACTTC. This sequence encodes CASRTPGLAGGRLGEQYF.